Listed below are T cell receptor beta chains from one sample, sequenced in a study of cytomegalovirus exposure and HLA in healthy donors. Using immunoSEQ multiplex PCR, the repertoire was profiled, and TCRdb retains in-frame clones only, with some absent. The repertoire has roughly 110,000 clones, more than 75% of them found once; the top ten carry about 6.1%. The sequenced sample consisted of PBMCs. The receptors shown here come from a woman aged 50 to 65 in good health and CMV-seropositive. Each CDR3 is given with its conserved first and last residue. The D gene is left open where the match is weak. A row's size may be missing; if present it is once, few, many or a size class.

cdr3_nt | cdr3_aa | clone_size | j_call | v_call | d_call | cdr3_length
TGTGCCAGCAGCCAAGTGATCGGGACAGGGGGGCCCGAGCAGTACTTC | CASSQVIGTGGPEQYF | few | TRBJ2-7 | TRBV4-2 | TRBD1 | 16
TGTGCCTGGGGCCCTGGGGCCAACGTCCTGACTTTC | CAWGPGANVLTF | - | TRBJ2-6 | TRBV30 | - | 12
TGTGCCAGCCGCCCGGGGCTTGGGGGGTATGGCTACACCTTC | CASRPGLGGYGYTF | - | TRBJ1-2 | TRBV6-1 | - | 14
TGTGCCAGTAGTATAGATCTGGCTAGCGGGGCGCAAGAGACCCAGTACTTC | CASSIDLASGAQETQYF | few | TRBJ2-5 | TRBV19 | TRBD2 | 17
TGTGCCAGCAGCGATAATCGGTCTTACCGTGGCTACACCTTC | CASSDNRSYRGYTF | - | TRBJ1-2 | TRBV7-2 | - | 14
TGCGCCAGCAGCTTCATTCGGGGGGGTTACACAGATACGCAGTATTTT | CASSFIRGGYTDTQYF | - | TRBJ2-3 | TRBV5-1 | TRBD2 | 16
TGTGCCAGCAGTTACTCAGGAGCCTCTAACTATGGCTACACCTTC | CASSYSGASNYGYTF | - | TRBJ1-2 | TRBV6-5 | - | 15
TGTGCCTGGAGTCCTCAGGTGGGTCAGCCCCAGCATTTT | CAWSPQVGQPQHF | - | TRBJ1-5 | TRBV30 | - | 13
TGTGCCAGTAGTATCCAAGGACTAGCGGGGGGCCTCTACGAGCAGTACTTC | CASSIQGLAGGLYEQYF | - | TRBJ2-7 | TRBV19 | TRBD2 | 17
TGTGCCAGCATTGAAACAGGGCGAAATTCCTACGAGCAGTACTTC | CASIETGRNSYEQYF | - | TRBJ2-7 | TRBV28 | - | 15
TGTGCCACCAGCAGAGATGTAGCGATGAGCTCCTACGAGCAGTACTTC | CATSRDVAMSSYEQYF | - | TRBJ2-7 | TRBV15 | - | 16
TGTGCCAGCAGTTACGCGGGGGTCTCAGTGAATGAGCAGTTCTTC | CASSYAGVSVNEQFF | - | TRBJ2-1 | TRBV6-5 | TRBD2 | 15
TGTGCCAGCAGTGACGGGGACAGGGAAAATGAGCAGTTCTTC | CASSDGDRENEQFF | few | TRBJ2-1 | TRBV7-9 | TRBD1 | 14
TGTGCCAGTAACAACGGGATTGGTCGGGCCGGGGAGCTGTTTTTT | CASNNGIGRAGELFF | - | TRBJ2-2 | TRBV19 | - | 15
TGTGCCAGCAGTTTGGGGGGGCCAAACACACCCCTCCACTTT | CASSLGGPNTPLHF | - | TRBJ1-6 | TRBV27 | - | 14
TGTGCCAGCAGCTTGGGTTCAGGGATGGTGACCGGGGAGCTGTTTTTT | CASSLGSGMVTGELFF | - | TRBJ2-2 | TRBV5-6 | - | 16
TGTGCCTGGAGTGTCCCGGACAGGGGTTGGACTGAAGCTTTCTTT | CAWSVPDRGWTEAFF | - | TRBJ1-1 | TRBV30 | TRBD1 | 15
TGTGCCAGCAGTGACCTAGCGGGGGGCTACAATGAGCAGTTCTTC | CASSDLAGGYNEQFF | - | TRBJ2-1 | TRBV6-1 | TRBD2 | 15
TGTGCCAGCAGCTTGGGAGCGGGGGAGGAGGGCTACACCTTC | CASSLGAGEEGYTF | - | TRBJ1-2 | TRBV5-6 | - | 14
TGTGCCAGCAGCTTACTTACAGGATCGTCGAACACCATATATTTT | CASSLLTGSSNTIYF | - | TRBJ1-3 | TRBV11-2 | - | 15
TGTGCCATCAGTCCCGGACAGGGGGGACAGGGAGAGCAGTTCTTC | CAISPGQGGQGEQFF | once | TRBJ2-1 | TRBV10-3 | TRBD1 | 15
TGTGCCACCAGCAGGGACGGGACAGGGAATTACGAGCAGTACTTC | CATSRDGTGNYEQYF | - | TRBJ2-7 | TRBV15 | TRBD1 | 15
TGTGCCAGCAGTTACCGGGACAGGGGGCAGAGCAATCAGCCCCAGCATTTT | CASSYRDRGQSNQPQHF | - | TRBJ1-5 | TRBV28 | TRBD1 | 17
TGTGCCAGCAGCGTAGCTACAGATGAAAGACTGTTTTTT | CASSVATDERLFF | - | TRBJ1-4 | TRBV9 | - | 13
TGTGCCAGCAACTACGATGCAACTAATGAAAAACTGTTTTTT | CASNYDATNEKLFF | few | TRBJ1-4 | TRBV2 | - | 14
TGTGCCAGCAGTCCGTTACAGGGAATGAACACTGAAGCTTTCTTT | CASSPLQGMNTEAFF | - | TRBJ1-1 | TRBV27 | - | 15
TGTGCCAGTAGTATGCGACAGGGTATGGCCGATTCACCCCTCCACTTT | CASSMRQGMADSPLHF | once | TRBJ1-6 | TRBV19 | TRBD1 | 16
TGTGCCAGCAGCTTGGGGGCGAACACTGAAGCTTTCTTT | CASSLGANTEAFF | - | TRBJ1-1 | TRBV5-4 | - | 13
TGCGCCAGCAGCTTGCCCGGGACAGAGTACACCTTC | CASSLPGTEYTF | - | TRBJ1-2 | TRBV5-1 | TRBD1 | 12
TGTGCCAGCAGTAGGGACACACAAGAGACCCAGTACTTC | CASSRDTQETQYF | - | TRBJ2-5 | TRBV2 | - | 13
TGTGCCAGCAGCTTGGGGGGAGTTAGCAATCAGCCCCAGCATTTT | CASSLGGVSNQPQHF | - | TRBJ1-5 | TRBV5-4 | - | 15
TGTGCCAGTAGTACCCTCTGGACAGGGTATAGCAATCAGCCCCAGCATTTT | CASSTLWTGYSNQPQHF | - | TRBJ1-5 | TRBV19 | TRBD1 | 17
TGTGCCAGCAGAGACAGTGCAACTAATGAAAAACTGTTTTTT | CASRDSATNEKLFF | - | TRBJ1-4 | TRBV6-5 | - | 14
TGTGCCAGCAGCTTGGGGGCACGGACAGTGGGCACTGAAGCTTTCTTT | CASSLGARTVGTEAFF | - | TRBJ1-1 | TRBV5-6 | - | 16
TGTGCCAGCAGCTTGGGCCTCTCCAGGGGGGAGACCCAGTACTTC | CASSLGLSRGETQYF | - | TRBJ2-5 | TRBV5-6 | TRBD1 | 15
TGTGCCAGCAGCGCAAGACAAATTCGATCATCACCCCTCCACTTT | CASSARQIRSSPLHF | - | TRBJ1-6 | TRBV7-2 | - | 15
TGTGCCAGCAGCTCAGGGACAGCTTTTAGCAATCAGCCCCAGCATTTT | CASSSGTAFSNQPQHF | - | TRBJ1-5 | TRBV7-2 | TRBD1 | 16
TGTGCCAGCAGCTTAACCCCCCCCAGGAATTCACCCCTCCACTTT | CASSLTPPRNSPLHF | - | TRBJ1-6 | TRBV7-2 | - | 15
TGCGCCAGCAGCCAAGCAGGGTTATGGAACACTGAAGCTTTCTTT | CASSQAGLWNTEAFF | - | TRBJ1-1 | TRBV4-3 | - | 15
TGCGCCAGCAGAGGGACAGGGAGCTCCTATAATTCACCCCTCCACTTT | CASRGTGSSYNSPLHF | - | TRBJ1-6 | TRBV4-1 | TRBD1 | 16
TGTGCCAGCAGCCAAGTGGGGGCGTCGATAGGCTACACCTTC | CASSQVGASIGYTF | - | TRBJ1-2 | TRBV14 | - | 14
TGCAGCGCCCTGGGGGGGACATATGGCTACACCTTC | CSALGGTYGYTF | - | TRBJ1-2 | TRBV29-1 | - | 12
TGTGCCAGCAGCAAACGATACCAGGGACTCGTTCATCAGCCCCAGCATTTT | CASSKRYQGLVHQPQHF | - | TRBJ1-5 | TRBV21-1 | - | 17
TGTGCCAGCAGCTTCTCGGTTGGGGTAGCGCGTTACAATGAGCAGTTCTTC | CASSFSVGVARYNEQFF | - | TRBJ2-1 | TRBV7-9 | - | 17
TGCGCCAGCAGCTTGGCCTTTCTGGAGCTGAACACTGAAGCTTTCTTT | CASSLAFLELNTEAFF | - | TRBJ1-1 | TRBV5-1 | - | 16
TGTGCCAGCGGCCAGTTGGATACGCAGTATTTT | CASGQLDTQYF | - | TRBJ2-3 | TRBV6-1 | - | 11
TGTGCCAGCAGCTCCCGCCTCGACAGGGTTGCAGATACACAGTATTTT | CASSSRLDRVADTQYF | - | TRBJ2-3 | TRBV7-9 | TRBD1 | 16
TGTGCCAGCAGCCAAGATCTGGGGGGGTGGACCACTGAAGCTTTCTTT | CASSQDLGGWTTEAFF | - | TRBJ1-1 | TRBV14 | - | 16
TGTGCCAGCAGCATCCAACAGGCCCAAGAGACCCAGTACTTC | CASSIQQAQETQYF | - | TRBJ2-5 | TRBV5-5 | - | 14
TGTGCCAGCAGGGCTACCGGGACAGGGGGAACTGAAGCTTTCTTT | CASRATGTGGTEAFF | - | TRBJ1-1 | TRBV2 | TRBD1 | 15
TGTGCCAGCAGCTGGGGATTAAAGCCGGGACACGGGGACGACGAGCAGTACTTC | CASSWGLKPGHGDDEQYF | once | TRBJ2-7 | TRBV11-1 | - | 18
TGTGCCTGGAGCCGGGGGAGCTCCTATAATTCACCCCTCCACTTT | CAWSRGSSYNSPLHF | - | TRBJ1-6 | TRBV30 | - | 15